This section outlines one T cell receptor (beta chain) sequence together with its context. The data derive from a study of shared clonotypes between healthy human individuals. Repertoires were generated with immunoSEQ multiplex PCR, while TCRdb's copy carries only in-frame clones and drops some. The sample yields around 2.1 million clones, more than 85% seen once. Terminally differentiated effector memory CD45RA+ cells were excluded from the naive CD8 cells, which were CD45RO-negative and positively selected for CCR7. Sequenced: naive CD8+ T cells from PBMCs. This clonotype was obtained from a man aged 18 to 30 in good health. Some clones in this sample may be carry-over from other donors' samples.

CDR3 protein: CASSPAGGTYEQYF. The DNA of the CDR3 is TGTGCCAGCAGCCCTGCGGGAGGCACTTACGAGCAGTACTTC. The chain carries TRBV4-2 and TRBJ2-7; TRBD2 aligns across 8 bases. The trim removed 4 bases at V and 4 bases at J, leaving 6 bases unmatched. Germline values: CDR1 LGHNA, CDR2 YNFKEQ. CDR3 length equals 14 residues.